The present entry profiles one T cell receptor beta chain with its context. Its matching antigen is unknown. PCR involved 60 Vbeta and 13 Jbeta primers. Measured with immunoSEQ multiplex PCR; TCRdb has only the in-frame clones, and not every one. Found here are about 140,000 clones, about 80% of them singletons; the top ten hold more than 1.5%. The entry originates in a study of cytomegalovirus exposure and HLA in healthy donors. V lost 3 bases and J lost 5, with 15 bases in between. CDR1 SGHAT and CDR2 FQNNGV come from the germline V gene. This CDR3 comprises 15 residues. Points from the study as a whole: A later examination showed that TCR association rates differed by HLA locus, with DRB1 most and HLA-C fewest. It was taken for granted in presence/absence analyses that sequencing depth across donors was roughly uniform. Cytomegalovirus-associated TCR beta chains were listed, numbering 164. Sequencing probably produced one cluster of sequence variants that were highly shared.

This receptor was obtained from a woman in her thirties or forties in good health and CMV-seronegative. V is TRBV11-2 and J is TRBJ2-3, with D maybe TRBD2 (6 bases). The source material was PBMCs. The CDR3 protein is CASSLRDGREDTQYF. CDR3 sequence (DNA): TGTGCCAGCAGCTTGCGGGACGGCCGGGAAGATACGCAGTATTTT.